These T cell receptor beta chains were read from a single sample in a study of CD8 T cells in ankylosing spondylitis. TCRdb passed the 5' RACE reads through MiXCR, listing each CDR3 protein once. The repertoire holds 350,000 to 550,000 distinct CDR3 sequences, with about 25% as singletons. Material for sequencing was blood, either unsorted or a sorted T cell fraction (not recorded which). These receptors came from a male donor with ankylosing spondylitis. Each CDR3 is given with its conserved first and last residue. D genes are given only for firm matches. Size is omitted from some rows. Given values are once, few, many or a class for expanded clones.

V gene	clone size	J gene	D gene	CDR3 protein	CDR3 DNA
TRBV5-5	-	TRBJ2-1	-	CASSVEVEQFF	TGTGCCAGCAGCGTCGAGGTTGAGCAGTTCTTC
TRBV2	few	TRBJ2-1	-	CASSAGSASYNEQFF	TGTGCCAGCAGTGCAGGCTCGGCCTCCTACAATGAGCAGTTCTTC
TRBV7-2	-	TRBJ2-3	TRBD2	CASSRTAAGGRTDTQYF	TGTGCCAGCAGCCGAACGGCGGCGGGAGGACGCACAGATACGCAGTATTTT
TRBV16	-	TRBJ1-1	-	CASSQGRDEKAFF	TGTGCCAGCAGCCAAGGCAGGGACGAGAAAGCTTTCTTT
TRBV5-1	-	TRBJ1-2	TRBD1	CASSVDRGRNYGYTF	TGCGCCAGCAGCGTCGACAGGGGGCGTAACTATGGCTACACCTTC
TRBV7-9	-	TRBJ2-1	TRBD2	CASSATWTSGENEQFF	TGTGCCAGCAGCGCCACTTGGACTAGCGGGGAAAATGAGCAGTTCTTC
TRBV10-3	few	TRBJ1-5	-	CAISESGQGDSNQPQHF	TGTGCCATCAGTGAGTCAGGGCAGGGAGATAGCAATCAGCCCCAGCATTTT
TRBV29-1	-	TRBJ2-1	-	CSVVRERVEQFF	TGCAGCGTTGTCCGGGAGAGGGTTGAGCAGTTCTTC
TRBV3-1	-	TRBJ1-6	-	CASSQEFLIGSPLHF	TGTGCCAGCAGCCAAGAGTTCCTAATTGGTTCACCCCTCCACTTT
TRBV30	few	TRBJ1-2	TRBD1	CAWARDRFNYGYTF	TGTGCCTGGGCCCGGGACAGGTTTAACTATGGCTACACCTTC
TRBV5-1	-	TRBJ1-6	-	CASSLRISSYNSPLHF	TGCGCCAGCAGCTTGCGGATTAGCTCCTATAATTCACCCCTCCACTTT
TRBV20-1	few	TRBJ2-7	-	CSAKSPGALEQYF	TGCAGTGCTAAATCCCCAGGTGCCCTCGAGCAGTACTTC
TRBV20-1	-	TRBJ2-7	-	CSAPPEVQGYEQYF	TGCAGTGCTCCACCCGAGGTGCAGGGCTACGAGCAGTACTTC
TRBV2	-	TRBJ2-7	-	CASSEALEPYEQYF	TGTGCCAGCAGTGAAGCCCTCGAACCCTACGAGCAGTACTTC
TRBV25-1	-	TRBJ2-7	TRBD2	CASSLGTSGRGVEQYF	TGTGCCAGCAGTCTAGGGACTAGCGGGAGAGGGGTCGAGCAGTACTTC
TRBV27	-	TRBJ1-5	-	CASSSRGGQQPQHF	TGTGCCAGCAGTAGCAGAGGAGGCCAGCAGCCCCAGCATTTT
TRBV5-1	-	TRBJ1-1	-	CASSLSGARGNTEAFF	TGCGCCAGCAGCTTGTCGGGAGCACGGGGGAACACTGAAGCTTTCTTT
TRBV5-1	few	TRBJ2-1	-	CASSFDPGPKGEFF	TGCGCCAGCAGCTTTGATCCCGGACCAAAAGGCGAGTTCTTC
TRBV6-5	-	TRBJ1-6	TRBD1	CASSNWDRNSPLHF	TGTGCCAGCAGTAACTGGGACAGAAATTCACCCCTCCACTTT
TRBV7-6	-	TRBJ2-5	TRBD2	CASSLLSAGVQETQYF	TGTGCCAGCAGCTTATTGTCAGCGGGGGTACAAGAGACCCAGTACTTC
TRBV5-1	-	TRBJ2-1	-	CASSFTGINEQFF	TGCGCCAGCAGCTTCACAGGGATCAATGAGCAGTTCTTC
TRBV5-1	-	TRBJ2-3	TRBD2	CASSFLAGETTDTQYF	TGCGCCAGCAGCTTCCTAGCGGGAGAGACGACAGATACGCAGTATTTT
TRBV20-1	-	TRBJ2-1	-	CSASGRPNEQFF	TGCAGTGCTTCGGGGAGGCCAAATGAGCAGTTCTTC
TRBV4-2	few	TRBJ2-1	TRBD1	CASSQEWDSTMKQFF	TGTGCCAGCAGCCAAGAATGGGACAGCACAATGAAGCAGTTCTTC
TRBV11-2	few	TRBJ2-1	TRBD2	CASSTEATSGRNEQFF	TGTGCCAGCAGCACAGAGGCGACTAGCGGGAGGAATGAGCAGTTCTTC
TRBV20-1	-	TRBJ2-1	-	CSAMAVVWDPADEQFF	TGCAGTGCTATGGCGGTGGTTTGGGACCCGGCCGATGAGCAGTTCTTC
TRBV12-3/TRBV12-4	-	TRBJ2-3	TRBD2	CASSGLAGGPDTQYF	TGTGCCAGCAGCGGACTAGCGGGAGGCCCAGATACGCAGTATTTT
TRBV7-9	-	TRBJ1-1	-	CASSRDMNTEAFF	TGTGCCAGCAGCAGGGACATGAACACTGAAGCTTTCTTT
TRBV5-1	-	TRBJ1-3	-	CASSKGQSGNTIYF	TGCGCCAGCAGCAAGGGACAATCTGGAAACACCATATATTTT
TRBV5-8	-	TRBJ2-1	-	CASSLAMGQHNEQFF	TGTGCCAGCAGCTTGGCGATGGGCCAGCACAATGAGCAGTTCTTC
TRBV5-1	few	TRBJ2-5	TRBD2	CASSLSSGKEETQYF	TGCGCCAGCAGCTTGTCTAGCGGGAAAGAAGAGACCCAGTACTTC
TRBV9	few	TRBJ2-2	-	CASSGNLGETGELFF	TGTGCCAGCAGCGGAAATCTCGGGGAGACCGGGGAGCTGTTTTTT
TRBV7-8	few	TRBJ1-1	-	CASSARSSEAFF	TGTGCCAGCAGCGCCCGGAGCTCTGAAGCTTTCTTT
TRBV5-1	few	TRBJ2-3	TRBD2	CASSLTTSVRPDTQYF	TGCGCCAGCAGTCTTACGACTAGCGTACGACCGGATACGCAGTATTTT
TRBV5-1	few	TRBJ2-1	TRBD2	CASSLGTSGSGIF	TGCGCCAGCAGTCTTGGGACTAGCGGGAGTGGAATCTTC
TRBV5-1	-	TRBJ2-2	TRBD1	CASSAFTGATGELFF	TGCGCCAGCAGCGCATTTACAGGGGCCACCGGGGAGCTGTTTTTT
TRBV12-3/TRBV12-4	few	TRBJ1-4	-	CASSFLTRGLEKLFF	TGTGCCAGCAGTTTCCTGACGCGGGGGTTGGAAAAACTGTTTTTT
TRBV5-1	few	TRBJ1-2	-	CASSLDSNLLGGYTF	TGCGCCAGCAGCTTGGACAGTAATCTTTTGGGAGGCTACACCTTC
TRBV3-1	few	TRBJ2-3	-	CASTKRQGADTQYF	TGTGCCAGCACCAAAAGGCAGGGTGCAGATACGCAGTATTTT
TRBV7-2	few	TRBJ2-7	TRBD2	CASGRSGRAAYEQYF	TGTGCCAGCGGCAGGAGCGGGAGGGCCGCCTACGAGCAGTACTTC
TRBV11-2	-	TRBJ2-3	TRBD2	CASSLQVGGRIDTQYF	TGTGCCAGCAGCCTCCAAGTCGGCGGGAGAATAGATACGCAGTATTTT
TRBV5-1	-	TRBJ1-1	-	CASSPSIDRLNTEAFF	TGCGCCAGCAGCCCATCAATCGACAGGTTGAACACTGAAGCTTTCTTT
TRBV20-1	few	TRBJ2-7	-	CSAGESTEAYEQYF	TGCAGTGCTGGGGAATCTACAGAGGCCTACGAGCAGTACTTC
TRBV3-1	-	TRBJ2-1	-	CASSQDRIAGRQFF	TGTGCCAGCAGCCAAGATCGTATAGCAGGGCGGCAGTTCTTC
TRBV5-6	many	TRBJ1-5	TRBD1	CASSPGTGDSNQPQHF	TGTGCCAGCAGCCCTGGGACAGGGGATAGCAATCAGCCCCAGCATTTT
TRBV3-1	few	TRBJ1-1	-	CASSQPLGGTEAFF	TGTGCCAGCAGCCAACCGTTGGGGGGTACTGAAGCTTTCTTT
TRBV12-3/TRBV12-4	-	TRBJ1-1	-	CASSFEYAATEAFF	TGTGCCAGCAGTTTCGAATATGCGGCCACTGAAGCTTTCTTT
TRBV20-1	-	TRBJ1-5	-	CSGRGPSNQPQHF	TGCAGTGGCCGGGGGCCTAGCAATCAGCCCCAGCATTTT
TRBV3-1	-	TRBJ2-1	TRBD2	CASSQVPSGSFGQFF	TGTGCCAGCAGCCAAGTACCTAGCGGGAGTTTTGGGCAGTTCTTC